This TCR beta chain was recorded in a study of T-cell reconstitution after alpha-beta-depleted transplantation in children (dated by TCRdb to about 2016). At the level of the whole study: T-cell immune reconstitution after TCRalphabeta/CD19-depleted allogeneic hematopoietic cell transplantation in children was quantitatively tracked in the study by means of TCR repertoire profiling. The paper as a whole reports these results and caveats: In some patients, high TCRbeta diversity at day 60 was attributed to recipient T cells and intrathymic progenitors that had survived conditioning. Over the following months the frequencies of hyperexpanded clones went down, and after one year T-cell counts and TCRbeta diversity were mostly credited to newly produced T cells. The apparently early recovery of alphabetaT-cell counts about two months after transplant reportedly depended on only several hundred rapidly expanded clones that came from non-depleted graft cells.

The germline V gene gives CDR1 as MGHDK and CDR2 as SYGVNS. The CDR3 numbers 16 residues from cysteine through phenylalanine. Only the CDR3 portion is preserved as DNA: 48 bases, with reading frame beginning at the first base. The V and J ends are trimmed by 0 bases and 3 bases, leaving 11 bases between them. The sample's treatment or condition, from its label and the paper: allogeneic hematopoietic cell transplantation with graft depleted of TCRalphabeta T cells and CD19 B cells. Transplant recipients were children who received TCRalphabeta/CD19-depleted allogeneic hematopoietic cell grafts. This clonotype was seen many times. The antigen it recognizes is unknown. No base-level quality is on record; no much larger clone is a single base apart. The library relied on PCR. TCRdb records Illumina HiSeq 2500 as the sequencer. TCR library preparation used molecular barcoding, with unique molecular identifiers applied to normalize quantification of the TCRbeta repertoire. TCRdb reran the public reads through fastp at Q25 and MiXCR, keeping productive beta chains. Duplicate CDR3 protein sequences are folded into a single record with the most common DNA and genes. For this sample the table gives 300,000 to 400,000 distinct CDR3 sequences, of which 15% to 20% were detected only once. Together, the top ten hold roughly 40% of the sample.

Source: PBMCs, mostly from graft donor cells, taken 360 days after TCRalphabeta/CD19-depleted stem cell transplant. The chain is made from TRBV25-1 and TRBJ1-4; a weak D assignment points to TRBD1 (6 bases agree). The origin of this receptor is a male patient aged 2-10 years who had a stem cell transplant for acute lymphoblastic leukemia, so the T cells may come from the graft donor. CDR3 region: CASSEYLRGPNEKLFF. The DNA is as follows: TGTGCCAGCAGTGAATATCTCAGGGGACCTAATGAAAAACTGTTTTTT.